This T cell receptor beta chain originates from a study of blood T cell repertoires in COVID-19. Study information: Samples representing acute and convalescent COVID-19 were sourced from the United States, Italy and Spain. Sample material is recorded as cDNA or gDNA derived from T cells, B-cell-depleted T cells, or PBMCs.

Germline CDR1 and CDR2: SEHNR and FQNEAQ (reference sequence). The CDR3 is made up of 16 amino acids. Unmatched junction bases numbered 7, after V lost 3 bases and J lost 6 bases. In the original analysis: How many nucleated cells were present was estimated from reference gene primer amplification. Profiling relied on immunoSEQ multiplex PCR, and the TCRdb table lists in-frame clones only, not all of them. V and J calls and clone size are copied from that table; D and trimming were computed from the DNA. Here the sample spans approximately 190,000 clones, about 85% being singletons. This clone showed up just a few times.

Sequenced material: peripheral blood. The V gene is TRBV7-9, the J gene TRBJ2-2, with 10 bases lining up with TRBD2. The clonotype was recovered from a man in his 70s with active or convalescent COVID-19. The CDR3 loop is CASSFGSGRISGELFF. The CDR3 DNA reads TGTGCCAGCAGCTTCGGTAGCGGGAGGATCTCCGGGGAGCTGTTTTTT.